This T cell receptor (beta chain) was sequenced for a study of T-cell reconstitution after alpha-beta-depleted transplantation in children. Study conclusions and caveats: Expanded graft clones, several hundred of them, were reportedly the source of alpha-beta T cells about two months after transplant.

Construction of the TCRbeta library involved unique molecular identifiers. TCRdb reanalysed the PCR reads using MiXCR and keeps one entry per CDR3 protein. The sample contains approximately 800,000 distinct CDR3 sequences, roughly 16% of which appear only once. In regard to this clonotype: Its target is unknown.

The receptor comes from a male patient aged 5 to 17 who had a stem cell transplant for acute lymphoblastic leukemia, so the T cells may come from the graft donor. The specimen was PBMCs, mostly from graft donor cells, collected 360 days after TCRalphabeta/CD19-depleted stem cell transplant.

The DNA for the CDR3 is TGCAGCGTGGTGGGGACAGCCCAAGAGACCCAGTACTTC. This sequence encodes CSVVGTAQETQYF. The rearrangement uses TRBV29-1 and TRBJ2-5, with TRBD1 identical over 7 bases. Germline-derived CDR1 and CDR2 are SQVTM and ANQGSEA. The CDR3 covers 13 residues. Losses at the gene ends were 6 bases for V and 1 base for J; bases not matched to a gene: 5.